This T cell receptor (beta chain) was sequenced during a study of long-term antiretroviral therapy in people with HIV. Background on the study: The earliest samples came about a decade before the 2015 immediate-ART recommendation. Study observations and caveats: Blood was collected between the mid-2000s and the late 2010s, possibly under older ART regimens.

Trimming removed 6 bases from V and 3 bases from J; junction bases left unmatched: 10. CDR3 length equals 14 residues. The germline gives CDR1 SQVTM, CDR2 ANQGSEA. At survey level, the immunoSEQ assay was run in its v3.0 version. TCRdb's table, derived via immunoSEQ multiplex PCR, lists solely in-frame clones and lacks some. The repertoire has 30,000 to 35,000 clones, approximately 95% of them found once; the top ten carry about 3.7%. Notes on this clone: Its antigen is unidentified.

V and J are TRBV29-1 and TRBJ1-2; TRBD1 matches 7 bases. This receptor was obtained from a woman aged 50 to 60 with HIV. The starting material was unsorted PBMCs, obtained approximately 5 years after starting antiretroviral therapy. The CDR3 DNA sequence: TGCAGCGTAACAGGGGAGGAGTTGCACTATGGCTACACCTTC. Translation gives CSVTGEELHYGYTF.